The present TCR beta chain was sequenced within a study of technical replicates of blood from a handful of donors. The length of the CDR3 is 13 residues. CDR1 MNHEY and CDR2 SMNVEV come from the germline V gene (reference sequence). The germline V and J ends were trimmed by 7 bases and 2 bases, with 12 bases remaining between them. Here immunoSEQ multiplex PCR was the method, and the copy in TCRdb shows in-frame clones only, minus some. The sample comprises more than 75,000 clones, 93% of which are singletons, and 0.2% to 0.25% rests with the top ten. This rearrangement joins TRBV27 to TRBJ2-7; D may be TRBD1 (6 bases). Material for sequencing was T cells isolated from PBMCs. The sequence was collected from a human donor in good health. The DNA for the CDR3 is TGTGCCAGCACCCCTACAGGGACCTACGAGCAGTACTTC. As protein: CASTPTGTYEQYF.